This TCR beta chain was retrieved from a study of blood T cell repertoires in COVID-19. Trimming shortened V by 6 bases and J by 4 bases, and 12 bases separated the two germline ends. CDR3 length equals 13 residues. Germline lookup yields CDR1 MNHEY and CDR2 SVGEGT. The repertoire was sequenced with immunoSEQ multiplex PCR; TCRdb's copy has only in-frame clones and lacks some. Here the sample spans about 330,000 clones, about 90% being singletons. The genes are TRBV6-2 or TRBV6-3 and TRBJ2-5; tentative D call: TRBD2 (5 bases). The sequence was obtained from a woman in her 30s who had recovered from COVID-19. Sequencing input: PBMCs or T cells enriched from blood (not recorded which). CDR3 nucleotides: TGTGCCAGCAGCCCCCCCCGGGGAGAGACCCAGTACTTC. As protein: CASSPPRGETQYF.